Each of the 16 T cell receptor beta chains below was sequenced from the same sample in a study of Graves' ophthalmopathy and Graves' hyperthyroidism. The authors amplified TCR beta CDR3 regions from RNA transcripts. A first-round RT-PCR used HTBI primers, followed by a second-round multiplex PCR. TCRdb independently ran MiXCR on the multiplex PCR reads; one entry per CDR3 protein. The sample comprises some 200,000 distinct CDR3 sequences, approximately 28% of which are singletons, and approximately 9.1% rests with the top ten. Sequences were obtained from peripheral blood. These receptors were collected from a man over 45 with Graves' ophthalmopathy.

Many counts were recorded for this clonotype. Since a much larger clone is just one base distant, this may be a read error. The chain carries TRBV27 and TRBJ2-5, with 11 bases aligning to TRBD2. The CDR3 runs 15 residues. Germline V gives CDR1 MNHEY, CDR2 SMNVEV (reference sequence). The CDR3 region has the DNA TGTGCCGGCAGCCCGACACTAGCGGGAGTGGAGACCCAGTACTTC. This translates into CAGSPTLAGVETQYF.

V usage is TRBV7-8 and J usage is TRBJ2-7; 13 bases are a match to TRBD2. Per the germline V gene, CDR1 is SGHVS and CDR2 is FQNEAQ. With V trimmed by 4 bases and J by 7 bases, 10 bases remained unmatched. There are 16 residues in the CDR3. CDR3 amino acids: CASSSLLAGGAPEQYF. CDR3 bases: TGTGCCAGCAGCTCCCTACTAGCGGGGGGGGCCCCGGAGCAGTACTTC.

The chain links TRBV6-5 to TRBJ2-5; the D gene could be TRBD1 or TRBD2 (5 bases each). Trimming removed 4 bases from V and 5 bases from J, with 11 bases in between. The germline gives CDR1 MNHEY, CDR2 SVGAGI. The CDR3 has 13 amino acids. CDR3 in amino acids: CASSSGTWETQYF. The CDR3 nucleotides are TGTGCCAGCAGTTCCGGGACCTGGGAGACCCAGTACTTC.

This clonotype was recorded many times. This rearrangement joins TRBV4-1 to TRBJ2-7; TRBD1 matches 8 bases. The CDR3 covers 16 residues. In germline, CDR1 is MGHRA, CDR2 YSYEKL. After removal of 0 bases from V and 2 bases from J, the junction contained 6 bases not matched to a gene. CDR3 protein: CASSQDQGQGAYEQYF. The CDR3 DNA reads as TGCGCCAGCAGCCAAGATCAAGGACAGGGCGCCTACGAGCAGTACTTC.

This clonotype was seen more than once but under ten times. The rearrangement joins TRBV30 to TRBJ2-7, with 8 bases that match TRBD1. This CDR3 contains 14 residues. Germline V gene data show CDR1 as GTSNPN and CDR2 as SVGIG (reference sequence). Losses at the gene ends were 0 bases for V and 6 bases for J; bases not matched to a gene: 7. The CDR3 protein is CAWSVLATGVEQYF. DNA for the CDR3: TGTGCCTGGAGTGTACTCGCGACAGGGGTCGAGCAGTACTTC.

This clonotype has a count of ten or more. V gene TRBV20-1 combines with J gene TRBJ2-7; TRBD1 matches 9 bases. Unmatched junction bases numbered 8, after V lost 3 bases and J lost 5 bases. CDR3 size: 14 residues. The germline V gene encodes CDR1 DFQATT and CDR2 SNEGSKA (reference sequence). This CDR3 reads CSASRPTGGNEQYF. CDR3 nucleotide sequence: TGCAGTGCTAGTAGGCCGACAGGGGGGAACGAGCAGTACTTC.

As DNA, the CDR3 is TGCGCCAGCAGTGAGATCCAGGGGTGGGGGACTGAAGCTTTCTTT. Its protein is CASSEIQGWGTEAFF. The V call is TRBV10-2, the J call TRBJ1-1; weak D call: TRBD1 (6 bases). V was trimmed by 2 bases and J by 5 bases, leaving 15 bases between them. The CDR3 has 15 residues. Germline V gene data show CDR1 as WSHSY and CDR2 as SAAADI.

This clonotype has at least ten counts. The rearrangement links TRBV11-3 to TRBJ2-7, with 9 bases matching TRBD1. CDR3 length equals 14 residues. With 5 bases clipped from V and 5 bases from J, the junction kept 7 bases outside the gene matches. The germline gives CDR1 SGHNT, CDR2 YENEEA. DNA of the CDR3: TGTGCCAGCAGCCTGGGACAGGGTTCAGACGAGCAGTACTTC. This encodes CASSLGQGSDEQYF.

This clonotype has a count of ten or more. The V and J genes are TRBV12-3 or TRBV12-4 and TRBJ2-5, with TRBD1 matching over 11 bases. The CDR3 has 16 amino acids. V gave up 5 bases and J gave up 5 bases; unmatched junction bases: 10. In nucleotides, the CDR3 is TGTGCCAGCAGTATTCCGTGGACAGGGGGCTATGAGACCCAGTACTTC. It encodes CASSIPWTGGYETQYF.

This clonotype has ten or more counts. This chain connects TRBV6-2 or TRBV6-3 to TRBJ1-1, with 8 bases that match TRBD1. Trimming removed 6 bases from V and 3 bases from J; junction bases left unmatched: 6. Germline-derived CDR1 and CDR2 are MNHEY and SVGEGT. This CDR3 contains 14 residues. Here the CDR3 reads CASSPGQVHTEAFF. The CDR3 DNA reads TGTGCCAGCAGCCCGGGACAGGTGCACACTGAAGCTTTCTTT.

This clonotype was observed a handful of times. The DNA of the CDR3 is TGTGCCAGCACTAAAGCGGGGCCCTACGAGCAGTACTTC. Encoded protein: CASTKAGPYEQYF. The chain combines TRBV7-9 with TRBJ2-7, with 7 bases identical to TRBD2. CDR3 size: 13 residues. CDR1 is SEHNR, CDR2 FQNEAQ, per germline (reference sequence). The ends lost 7 bases at V and 2 bases at J; junction bases unmatched: 5.

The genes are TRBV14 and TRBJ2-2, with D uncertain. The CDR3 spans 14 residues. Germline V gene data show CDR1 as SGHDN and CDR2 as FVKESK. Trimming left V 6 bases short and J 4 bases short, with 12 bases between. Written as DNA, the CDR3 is TGTGCCAGCAGAACACTTCAAAGCACCGGGGAGCTGTTTTTT. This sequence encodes CASRTLQSTGELFF. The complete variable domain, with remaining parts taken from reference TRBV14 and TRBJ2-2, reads EAGVTQFPSHSVIEKGQTVTLRCDPISGHDNLYWYRRVMGKEIKFLLHFVKESKQDESGMPNNRFLAERTGGTYSTLKVQPAELEDSGVYFCASRTLQSTGELFFGEGSRLTVL.

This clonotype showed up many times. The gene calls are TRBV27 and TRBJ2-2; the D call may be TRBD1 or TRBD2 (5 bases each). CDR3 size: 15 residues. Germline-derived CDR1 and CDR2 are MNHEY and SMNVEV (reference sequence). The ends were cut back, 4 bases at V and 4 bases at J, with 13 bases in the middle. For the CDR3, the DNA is TGTGCCAGCAGTTACGCCGGGGCGGGCACCGGGGAGCTGTTTTTT. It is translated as CASSYAGAGTGELFF.

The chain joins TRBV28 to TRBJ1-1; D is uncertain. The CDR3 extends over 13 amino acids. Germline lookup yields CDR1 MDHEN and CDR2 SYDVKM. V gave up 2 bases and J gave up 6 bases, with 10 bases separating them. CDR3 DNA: TGTGCCAGCAGTTTAGGATGGGCCTCTGAAGCTTTCTTT. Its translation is CASSLGWASEAFF.

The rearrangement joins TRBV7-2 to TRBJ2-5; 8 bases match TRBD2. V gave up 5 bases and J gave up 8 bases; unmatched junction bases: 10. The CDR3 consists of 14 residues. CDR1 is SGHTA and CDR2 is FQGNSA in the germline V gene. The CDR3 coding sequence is TGTGCCAGCAGCCCTTTGTGGCGGGGGGAAACCCAGTACTTC. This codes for CASSPLWRGETQYF.

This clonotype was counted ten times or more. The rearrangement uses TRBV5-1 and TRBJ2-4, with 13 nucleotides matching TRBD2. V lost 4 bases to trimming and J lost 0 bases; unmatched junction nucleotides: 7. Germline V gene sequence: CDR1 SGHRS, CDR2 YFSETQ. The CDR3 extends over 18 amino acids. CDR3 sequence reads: CASSRTGTSGVAKNIQYF. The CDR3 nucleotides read TGCGCCAGCAGCCGAACCGGGACTAGCGGGGTAGCCAAAAACATTCAGTACTTC. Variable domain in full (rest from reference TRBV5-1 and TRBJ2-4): KAGVTQTPRYLIKTRGQQVTLSCSPISGHRSVSWYQQTPGQGLQFLFEYFSETQRNKGNFPGRFSGRQFSNSRSEMNVSTLELGDSALYLCASSRTGTSGVAKNIQYFGAGTRLSVL.